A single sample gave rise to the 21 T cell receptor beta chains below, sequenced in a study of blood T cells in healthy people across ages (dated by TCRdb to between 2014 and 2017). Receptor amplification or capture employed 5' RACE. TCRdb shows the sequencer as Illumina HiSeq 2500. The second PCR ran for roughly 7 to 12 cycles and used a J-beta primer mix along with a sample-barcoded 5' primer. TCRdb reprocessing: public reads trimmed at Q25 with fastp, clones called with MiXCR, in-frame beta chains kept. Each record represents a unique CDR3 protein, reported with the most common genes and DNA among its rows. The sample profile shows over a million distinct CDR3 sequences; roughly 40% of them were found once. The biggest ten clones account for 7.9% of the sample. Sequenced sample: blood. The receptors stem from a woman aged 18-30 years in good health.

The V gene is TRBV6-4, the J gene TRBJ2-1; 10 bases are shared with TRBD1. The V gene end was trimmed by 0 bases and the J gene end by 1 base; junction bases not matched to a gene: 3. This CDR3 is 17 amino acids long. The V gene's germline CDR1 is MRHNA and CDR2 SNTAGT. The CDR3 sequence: CASSDSKGQGSYNEQFF. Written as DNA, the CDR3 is TGTGCCAGCAGTGACTCGAAGGGACAGGGGTCCTACAATGAGCAGTTCTTC.

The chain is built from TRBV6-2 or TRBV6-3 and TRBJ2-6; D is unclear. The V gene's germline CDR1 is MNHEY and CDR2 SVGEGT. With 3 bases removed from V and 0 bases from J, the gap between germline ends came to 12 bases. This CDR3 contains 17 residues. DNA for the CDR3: TGTGCCAGCAGTTATGATCCCCGAGGCTCTGGGGCCAACGTCCTGACTTTC. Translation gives CASSYDPRGSGANVLTF.

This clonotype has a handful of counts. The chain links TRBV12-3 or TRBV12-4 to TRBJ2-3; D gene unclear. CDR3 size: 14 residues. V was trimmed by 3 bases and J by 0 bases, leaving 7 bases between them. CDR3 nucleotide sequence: TGTGCCAGCAGTTTCAGTCCCAGCACAGATACGCAGTATTTT. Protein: CASSFSPSTDTQYF.

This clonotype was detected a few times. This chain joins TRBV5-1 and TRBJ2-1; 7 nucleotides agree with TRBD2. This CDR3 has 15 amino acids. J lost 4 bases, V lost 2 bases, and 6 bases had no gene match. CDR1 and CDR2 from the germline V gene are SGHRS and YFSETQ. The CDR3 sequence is CASSFSSGVYNEQFF. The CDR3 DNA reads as TGCGCCAGCAGCTTTTCTAGCGGCGTATACAATGAGCAGTTCTTC.

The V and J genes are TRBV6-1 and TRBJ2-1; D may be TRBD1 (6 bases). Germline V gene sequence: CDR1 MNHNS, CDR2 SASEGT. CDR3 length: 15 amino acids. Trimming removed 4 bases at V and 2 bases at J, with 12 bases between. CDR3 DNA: TGTGCCAGCAGTGGATCCCAGGGGACCTACAATGAGCAGTTCTTC. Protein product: CASSGSQGTYNEQFF.

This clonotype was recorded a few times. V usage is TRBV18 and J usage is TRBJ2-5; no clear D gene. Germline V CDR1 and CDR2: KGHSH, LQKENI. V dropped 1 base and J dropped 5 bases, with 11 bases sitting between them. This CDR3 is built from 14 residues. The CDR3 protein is CASSPQARGETQYF. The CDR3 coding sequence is TGTGCCAGCTCACCACAAGCGCGTGGGGAGACCCAGTACTTC.

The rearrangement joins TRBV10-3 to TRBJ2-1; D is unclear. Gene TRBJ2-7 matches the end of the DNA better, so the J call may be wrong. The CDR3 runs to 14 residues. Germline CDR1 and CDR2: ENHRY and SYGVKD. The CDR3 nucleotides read TGTGCCATCAGTGATATGGCATTCTACAATGAGCAGTACTTC. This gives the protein CAISDMAFYNEQYF.

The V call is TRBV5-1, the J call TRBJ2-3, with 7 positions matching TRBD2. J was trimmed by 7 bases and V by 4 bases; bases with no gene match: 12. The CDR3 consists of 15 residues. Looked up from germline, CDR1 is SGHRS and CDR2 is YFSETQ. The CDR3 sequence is CASSPRESSPNTQYF. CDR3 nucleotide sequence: TGCGCCAGCAGCCCGCGGGAGTCCTCCCCAAATACGCAGTATTTT.

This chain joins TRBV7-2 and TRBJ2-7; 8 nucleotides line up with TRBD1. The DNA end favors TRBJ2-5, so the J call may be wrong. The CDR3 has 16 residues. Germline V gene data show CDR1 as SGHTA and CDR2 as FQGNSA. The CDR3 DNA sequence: TGTGCCAGCAGCTTAGGGGTGGGGACAGGCTCGGAGACCCAGTACTTC. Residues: CASSLGVGTGSETQYF.

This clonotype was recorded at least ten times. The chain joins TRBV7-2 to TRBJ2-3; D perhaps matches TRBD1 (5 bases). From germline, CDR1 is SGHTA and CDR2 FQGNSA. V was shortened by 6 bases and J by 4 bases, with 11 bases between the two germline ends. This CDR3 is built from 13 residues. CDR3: CASSPGWADTQYF. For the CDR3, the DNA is TGTGCCAGCAGTCCAGGGTGGGCAGATACGCAGTATTTT. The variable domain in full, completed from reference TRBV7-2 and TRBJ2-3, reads GAGVSQSPSNKVTEKGKDVELRCDPISGHTALYWYRQSLGQGLEFLIYFQGNSAPDKSGLPSDRFSAERTGGSVSTLTIQRTQQEDSAVYLCASSPGWADTQYFGPGTRLTVL.

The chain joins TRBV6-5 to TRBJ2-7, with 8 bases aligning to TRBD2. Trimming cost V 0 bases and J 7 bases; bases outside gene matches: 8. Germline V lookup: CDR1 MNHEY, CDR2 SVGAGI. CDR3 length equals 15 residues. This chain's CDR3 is CASSYSTSGGGEQYF. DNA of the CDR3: TGTGCCAGCAGTTACTCGACCAGCGGGGGCGGAGAGCAGTACTTC.

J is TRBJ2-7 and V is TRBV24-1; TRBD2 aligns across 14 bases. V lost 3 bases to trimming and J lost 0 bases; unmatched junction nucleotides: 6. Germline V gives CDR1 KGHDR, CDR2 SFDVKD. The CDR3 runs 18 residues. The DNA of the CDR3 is TGTGCCACCAGTGATGGGACTAGCGGGGGAGGGAGCTCCTACGAGCAGTACTTC. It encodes CATSDGTSGGGSSYEQYF.

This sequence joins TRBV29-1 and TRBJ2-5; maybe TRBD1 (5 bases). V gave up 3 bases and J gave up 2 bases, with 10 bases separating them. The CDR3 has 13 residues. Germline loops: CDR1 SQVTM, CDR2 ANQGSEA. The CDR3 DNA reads TGCAGCGTTGACATGACAGATCAAGAGACCCAGTACTTC. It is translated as CSVDMTDQETQYF.

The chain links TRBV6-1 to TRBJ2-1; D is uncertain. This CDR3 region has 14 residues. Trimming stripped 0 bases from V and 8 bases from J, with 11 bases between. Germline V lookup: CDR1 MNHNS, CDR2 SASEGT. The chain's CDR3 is CASSEALVLDEQFF. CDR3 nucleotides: TGTGCCAGCAGTGAAGCGCTCGTCTTAGATGAGCAGTTCTTC.

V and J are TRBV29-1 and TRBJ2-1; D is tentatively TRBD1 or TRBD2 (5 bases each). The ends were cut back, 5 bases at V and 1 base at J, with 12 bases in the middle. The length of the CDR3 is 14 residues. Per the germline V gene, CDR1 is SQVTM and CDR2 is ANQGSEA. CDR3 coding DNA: TGCAGCGTTCCCGGGACGGTTTCCTACAATGAGCAGTTCTTC. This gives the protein CSVPGTVSYNEQFF.

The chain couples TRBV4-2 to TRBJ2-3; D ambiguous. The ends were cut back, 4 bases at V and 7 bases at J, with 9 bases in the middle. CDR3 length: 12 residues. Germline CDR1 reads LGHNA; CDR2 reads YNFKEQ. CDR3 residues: CASSRTQNTQYF. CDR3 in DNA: TGTGCCAGCAGCCGGACCCAAAATACGCAGTATTTT.

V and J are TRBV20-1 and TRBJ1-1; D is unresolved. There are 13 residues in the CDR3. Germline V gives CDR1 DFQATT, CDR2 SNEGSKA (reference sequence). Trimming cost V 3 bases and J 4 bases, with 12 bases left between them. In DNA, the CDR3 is TGCAGTGCTAGGCCCTTAGGTAGCACTGAAGCTTTCTTT. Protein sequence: CSARPLGSTEAFF.

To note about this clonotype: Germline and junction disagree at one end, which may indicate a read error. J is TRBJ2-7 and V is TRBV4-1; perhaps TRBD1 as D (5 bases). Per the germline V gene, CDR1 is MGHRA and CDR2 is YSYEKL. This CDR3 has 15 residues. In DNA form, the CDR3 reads TGCGCCAGCAGCCAAGAACAGGCGAGCTCCGACGAGCAGTACTTC. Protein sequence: CASSQEQASSDEQYF.

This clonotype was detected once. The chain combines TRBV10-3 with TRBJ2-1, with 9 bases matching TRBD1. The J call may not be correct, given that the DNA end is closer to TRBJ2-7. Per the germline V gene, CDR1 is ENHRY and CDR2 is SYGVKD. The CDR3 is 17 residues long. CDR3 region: CAIRGQGDRSSYNEQYF. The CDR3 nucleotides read TGTGCCATCAGGGGACAGGGCGACCGGAGCTCCTACAATGAGCAGTACTTC.

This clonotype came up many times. The CDR3 nucleotides are TGCGCCAGCAGCAGTCGGACAGGGTCGAATGGCTACACCTTC. The encoded protein is CASSSRTGSNGYTF. This chain links TRBV4-1 with TRBJ1-2; 8 bases are shared with TRBD1. J lost 6 bases, V lost 5 bases, and 8 bases had no gene match. The germline CDR1 and CDR2 sequences are MGHRA and YSYEKL. This CDR3 spans 14 amino acids.

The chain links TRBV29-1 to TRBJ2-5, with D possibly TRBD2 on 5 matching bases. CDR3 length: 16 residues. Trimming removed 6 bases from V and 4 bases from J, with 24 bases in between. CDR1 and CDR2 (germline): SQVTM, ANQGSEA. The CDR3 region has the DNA TGCAGCGTCGCACTTCCGGGAAGGGCCCTGGCAGAGACCCAGTACTTC. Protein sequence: CSVALPGRALAETQYF. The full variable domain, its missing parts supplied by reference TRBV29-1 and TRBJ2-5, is SAVISQKPSRDICQRGTSLTIQCQVDSQVTMMFWYRQQPGQSLTLIATANQGSEATYESGFVIDKFPISRPNLTFSTLTVSNMSPEDSSIYLCSVALPGRALAETQYFGPGTRLLVL.